The clone carrying this TCR beta chain turned up a few times. The antigen remains undetermined. At one boundary the junction diverges from the germline segment, which might be a read error. The data originate from a study of cytomegalovirus exposure and HLA in healthy donors. Study-wide results and caveats: Analyzed later, most CMV-associated TCR beta chains appeared HLA-restricted.

The CDR3 is 15 amino acids. Germline V gene sequence: CDR1 SNHLY, CDR2 FYNNEI. 13 Jbeta primers and 60 Vbeta primers were used for the PCR. Only in-frame clones appear in the TCRdb table, and some are missing; sequencing was by immunoSEQ multiplex PCR. The data hold roughly 52,000 clones, with 45% to 70% observed a single time. The clonotype was recovered from a human donor in good health. The V call is TRBV2, the J call TRBJ2-5, with 12 bases aligning to TRBD2. Sequencing was done on a sample of PBMCs. CDR3 DNA sequence: TGTGCCAGCAGTGTTACCGGGACTAGCGGGTCTGGGGTGCACTTC. Amino acids: CASSVTGTSGSGVHF.